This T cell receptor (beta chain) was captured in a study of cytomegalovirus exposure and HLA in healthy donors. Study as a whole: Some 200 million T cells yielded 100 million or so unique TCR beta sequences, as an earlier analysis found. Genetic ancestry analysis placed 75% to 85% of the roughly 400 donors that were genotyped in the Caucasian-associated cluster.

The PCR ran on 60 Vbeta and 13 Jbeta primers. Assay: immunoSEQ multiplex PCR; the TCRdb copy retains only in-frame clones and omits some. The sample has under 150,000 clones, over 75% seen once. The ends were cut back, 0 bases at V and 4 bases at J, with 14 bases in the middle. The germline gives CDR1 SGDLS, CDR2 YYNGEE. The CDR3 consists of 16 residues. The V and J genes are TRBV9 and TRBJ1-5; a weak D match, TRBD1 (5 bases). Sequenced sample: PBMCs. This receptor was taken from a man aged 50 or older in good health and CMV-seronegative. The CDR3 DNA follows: TGTGCCAGCAGCGTAGAGGGCAGGGTAGCAAATCAGCCCCAGCATTTT. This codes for CASSVEGRVANQPQHF.